This T cell receptor beta chain was sequenced for a study of shared clonotypes between healthy human individuals. The sample holds many counts of this clone. This sample includes further DNA sequences coding for the same CDR3. V was shortened by 5 bases and J by 5 bases, with 15 bases between the two germline ends. Germline values: CDR1 GTSNPN, CDR2 SVGIG (reference sequence). CDR3 length: 13 amino acids. Profiled with immunoSEQ multiplex PCR; TCRdb holds only in-frame clones, not every one. The repertoire holds about 560,000 clones, roughly 79% seen once, with around 11% in the top ten. This clonotype originated in a woman aged 40 to 49 in good health. Some clones in this sample may be carry-over from other donors' samples. The sample taken for sequencing was PBMCs. The V and J genes are TRBV30 and TRBJ1-1; possible D gene TRBD1, 6 bases. This chain's CDR3 is CAWSRTAGTEAFF. CDR3 in DNA: TGTGCCTGGTCCCGGACAGCTGGGACTGAAGCTTTCTTT.